This T cell receptor beta chain was identified in a study of control samples from healthy donors and cancer patients. TCRdb's copy holds only in-frame clones and misses some; the assay was immunoSEQ multiplex PCR. The sample lists about 130,000 clones, about 90% occurring once. The CDR3 is made up of 15 amino acids. Germline V gene lookup returns CDR1 MNHEY and CDR2 SVGAGI. Trimming removed 5 bases from V and 1 base from J, with 13 bases in between. The chain links TRBV6-5 to TRBJ2-3; tentatively, D is TRBD1 or TRBD2 (5 bases each). The TCR was taken from a woman in her fifties or sixties in good health. Sample: blood. The DNA of the CDR3 is TGTGCCAGCAGTAATCGGGACCCTCGCACAGATACGCAGTATTTT. This gives the protein CASSNRDPRTDTQYF.